This T cell receptor (beta chain) appears in the sequencing data of a study of graft-versus-host responses after intestinal transplantation. This table comes from immunoSEQ multiplex PCR, and its TCRdb copy is limited to in-frame clones, with some not included. The sample carries tens of thousands of clones, roughly 90% recorded once. Of note for this clone: Its target is not known.

The CDR3 consists of 14 residues. Germline CDR1 and CDR2: SEHNR and FQNEAQ (reference sequence). The junction had 8 bases not matched to a gene; V was cut back by 7 bases and J by 2 bases. The chain recombines TRBV7-9 with TRBJ2-7; 7 bases match TRBD1. This clonotype was obtained from a human donor who received an intestinal transplant. The sequences come from unstimulated CD8+ T cells sorted from spleen or lymph node cells, collected before intestinal transplant. The CDR3 region has the DNA TGTGCCAGCACTCTATCCGGGACAGCCTACGAGCAGTACTTC. Its translation is CASTLSGTAYEQYF.